This TCR beta chain emerged from a study of T cell responses to AZD1222 COVID-19 vaccine. Notes on the study in general: Baseline seropositivity characterized only six AZD1222 recipients. Donors were chiefly white British, with a greater number of females, and clonal diversity was perhaps underestimated.

Comment on this clone: Its antigen is not known.

In germline, CDR1 is MDHEN, CDR2 SYDVKM. The V and J ends lost 5 bases and 6 bases, in that order; junction bases with no gene match: 9. The CDR3 has 15 residues. Produced via immunoSEQ multiplex PCR; TCRdb's table is partial and in-frame only. The table has some 85,000 clones, 90% to 95% seen once. The clonotype originates from an adult in good health. J is TRBJ1-5 and V is TRBV28; the match to TRBD1 covers 8 bases. Sequencing was performed on peripheral blood, taken on day 0 of AZD1222 vaccination. The DNA for the CDR3 is TGTGCCAGCAGTATATTACAGGGGGGTAGTCAGCCCCAGCATTTT. Its translation is CASSILQGGSQPQHF. Looking up the rest from reference TRBV28 and TRBJ1-5 gives the full variable domain: DVKVTQSSRYLVKRTGEKVFLECVQDMDHENMFWYRQDPGLGLRLIYFSYDVKMKEKGDIPEGYSVSREKKERFSLILESASTNQTSMYLCASSILQGGSQPQHFGDGTRLSIL.